This TCR beta chain was retrieved from a study of T cell repertoires in cytomegalovirus infection. Study-wide context: Based on public TCR beta signatures, there were indications of CMV infection and of a matching HLA type.

General study results and limits: Ex vivo, HLA-C-restricted CMV-specific TCR beta clonotypes prevailed over the rest of the response. Cumulative public TCR beta family frequency identified carriers of CMV plus the relevant HLA.

The CDR3 covers 15 residues. V gave up 7 bases and J gave up 0 bases, with 19 bases separating them. The germline V gene encodes CDR1 SQVTM and CDR2 ANQGSEA. Comments on this clonotype: Its target is unknown.

MiXCR, run by TCRdb on the reads, gives a single entry per CDR3 protein. The sample consists of 150,000 to 200,000 distinct CDR3 sequences, 13% to 15% of them appearing once. V usage is TRBV29-1 and J usage is TRBJ2-7, with D maybe TRBD1 (5 bases). This clonotype was sampled from a human donor in good health (CMV status not recorded). Some clones in this sample may be carry-over from other donors' samples. Sequencing was performed on PBMCs. CDR3 DNA: TGCAGCGCGAACAAGGGGCATTTAGGCTCCTACGAGCAGTACTTC. Its translation is CSANKGHLGSYEQYF.